One and the same sample provided the 7 T cell receptor beta chains below, sequenced in a study of T cells in Graves' hyperthyroidism and ophthalmopathy. Amplified TCR beta CDR3 regions derived from RNA transcripts. The study used the HTBI primer set for a first-round RT-PCR of the TCR CDR3. TCRdb called the multiplex PCR reads again in MiXCR, with one record for every CDR3 protein. In the table there are about 96,000 distinct CDR3 sequences, around 50% of which are singletons. Sample: blood. The source is a woman aged 40 to 55 with Graves' hyperthyroidism.

There are a few counts of this clonotype. The V and J genes are TRBV20-1 and TRBJ2-5; the D is unclear. Trimming cost V 0 bases and J 3 bases, with 11 bases left between them. This CDR3 has 14 residues. CDR1 is DFQATT, CDR2 SNEGSKA, per germline (reference sequence). The CDR3: CSARDPSLKETQYF. CDR3 in DNA: TGCAGTGCTAGAGATCCAAGCCTTAAAGAGACCCAGTACTTC.

The rearrangement links TRBV7-3 to TRBJ2-5; weak D call: TRBD2 (7 bases). V lost 3 bases, J lost 5 bases, and 16 bases lay in between. The CDR3 spans 15 residues. CDR1 is SGHTA and CDR2 is FQGTGA in the germline V gene. The chain's CDR3 is CASSFVVGRGETQYF. CDR3 nucleotides: TGTGCCAGCAGCTTCGTGGTAGGGAGGGGGGAGACCCAGTACTTC.

V is TRBV7-9 and J is TRBJ1-2; TRBD1 might be the D (5 bases). The CDR3 runs 15 residues. Trimming removed 3 bases at V and 2 bases at J, with 13 bases between. In germline, CDR1 is SEHNR, CDR2 FQNEAQ (reference sequence). The CDR3 loop reads CASSFQGGGNYGYTF. DNA for the CDR3: TGTGCCAGCAGCTTTCAGGGAGGCGGGAACTATGGCTACACCTTC.

This clonotype was seen at least ten times. The V call is TRBV20-1, the J call TRBJ2-7; 10 positions agree with TRBD2. V trimming: 4 bases; J trimming: 4 bases; junction bases outside the gene matches: 7. The CDR3 covers 14 residues. The germline V gene encodes CDR1 DFQATT and CDR2 SNEGSKA (reference sequence). CDR3 DNA: TGCAGTGCTACCCTAGCGGGAGCACCGTACGAGCAGTACTTC. Translation gives CSATLAGAPYEQYF.

This clonotype was detected a few times. This rearrangement joins TRBV12-3 or TRBV12-4 to TRBJ1-1; D not certain. Trimming removed 2 bases from V and 6 bases from J, with 13 bases in between. The CDR3 is 14 residues long. In nucleotides, the CDR3 is TGTGCCAGCAGTTTACGGAGGGAGGGTTCTGAAGCTTTCTTT. Its protein product is CASSLRREGSEAFF.

V is TRBV29-1 and J is TRBJ2-7, with 11 bases matching TRBD2. CDR1 and CDR2 from the germline V gene are SQVTM and ANQGSEA. The CDR3 is made up of 14 amino acids. V lost 5 bases, J lost 3 bases, and 6 bases stayed unmatched. The CDR3 sequence is CSVTSGRGDYEQYF. The CDR3 coding sequence is TGCAGCGTTACTAGCGGGAGAGGGGACTACGAGCAGTACTTC.

The sample holds many counts of this clonotype. This chain uses TRBV20-1 with TRBJ1-2; TRBD1 matches 9 bases. This CDR3 is 13 amino acids long. Trimming at V came to 4 bases and at J to 4 bases, leaving 4 bases not matched to a gene. CDR1 is DFQATT, CDR2 SNEGSKA, per germline (reference sequence). CDR3 sequence (DNA): TGCAGTGCTACGGGACAGGGAGGCTATGGCTACACCTTC. Translation: CSATGQGGYGYTF.